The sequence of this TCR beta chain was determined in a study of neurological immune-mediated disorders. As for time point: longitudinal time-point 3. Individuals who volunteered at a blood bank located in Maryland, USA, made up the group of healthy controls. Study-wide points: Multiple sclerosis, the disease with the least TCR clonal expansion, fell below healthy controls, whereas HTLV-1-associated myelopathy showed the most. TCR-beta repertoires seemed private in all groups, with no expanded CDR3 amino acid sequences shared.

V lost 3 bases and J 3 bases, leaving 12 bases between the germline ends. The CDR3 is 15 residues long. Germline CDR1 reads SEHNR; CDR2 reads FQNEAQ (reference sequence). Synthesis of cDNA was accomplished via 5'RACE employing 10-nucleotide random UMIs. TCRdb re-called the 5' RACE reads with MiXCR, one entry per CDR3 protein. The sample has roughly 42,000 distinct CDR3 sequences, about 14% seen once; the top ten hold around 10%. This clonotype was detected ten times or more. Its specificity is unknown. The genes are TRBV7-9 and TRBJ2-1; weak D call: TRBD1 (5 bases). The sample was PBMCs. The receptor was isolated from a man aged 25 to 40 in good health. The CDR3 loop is CASSFVDSYYNEQFF. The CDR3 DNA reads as TGTGCCAGCAGCTTCGTCGACAGCTACTACAATGAGCAGTTCTTC.